This TCR beta chain was sequenced in a study of T cell responses to AZD1222 COVID-19 vaccine. Assay used: immunoSEQ multiplex PCR; TCRdb lists only in-frame clones, some missing. The sample contains 80,000 to 100,000 clones, 70% to 90% of which appear only once. This CDR3 spans 15 amino acids. V was pared by 0 bases and J by 7 bases, with 13 bases between. Germline V gene data show CDR1 as MNHEY and CDR2 as SMNVEV (reference sequence). Overall study results and limits: Dominant CD4 TCR responses targeted spike regions 160-218 and 743-854. Clonal diversity was possibly underestimated, and white British individuals and females predominated among donors.

Turning to this clone: As yet, its antigen is unknown.

The TCR sequence derives from an adult who received the AZD1222 COVID-19 vaccine. The V gene is TRBV27, the J gene TRBJ1-5; no firm D call. The sample here was peripheral blood, taken 28 days after the second AZD1222 dose. The CDR3 protein is CASSLSGGSRQPQHF. The CDR3 DNA reads as TGTGCCAGCAGTTTATCCGGCGGTTCGCGGCAGCCCCAGCATTTT.